This entry lists 16 T cell receptor beta chains sequenced from one sample in a study of T cells in Graves' hyperthyroidism and ophthalmopathy. Amplification of TCR beta CDR3 regions used RNA as the template. An initial round of RT-PCR targeting the TCR CDR3 relied on the HTBI primer set. Via MiXCR, TCRdb re-called the multiplex PCR reads, giving one row per CDR3 protein. In the table there are about 600,000 distinct CDR3 sequences, about a sixth of which are singletons. Sequenced input: blood. The receptors were gathered from a woman between 40 and 50 years old with Graves' ophthalmopathy.

This clonotype has ten or more counts. The CDR3 coding sequence is TGCAGTGCTAGAGTAGGGGGACAAGAGACCCAGTACTTC. Protein product: CSARVGGQETQYF. The chain uses TRBV20-1 and TRBJ2-5; TRBD1 is a possible D gene (6 bases). V was trimmed by 1 base and J by 2 bases, leaving 8 bases between them. Germline-derived CDR1 and CDR2 are DFQATT and SNEGSKA (reference sequence). This CDR3 contains 13 residues.

Many counts were recorded for this clonotype. The chain uses TRBV10-3 and TRBJ2-7; the match to TRBD2 covers 15 bases. CDR3 length equals 16 residues. Germline values: CDR1 ENHRY, CDR2 SYGVKD. V dropped 2 bases and J dropped 5; count of bases not matched to a gene: 4. CDR3 amino acids: CAISEGLAGGSHEQYF. The CDR3 bases are TGTGCCATCAGTGAGGGACTAGCGGGAGGGTCCCACGAGCAGTACTTC.

The chain carries TRBV7-8 and TRBJ1-3; D not certain. Trimming took off 1 base at V and 2 bases at J, with 9 bases between the two ends. Per the germline V gene, CDR1 is SGHVS and CDR2 is FQNEAQ. CDR3 length: 15 amino acids. CDR3: CASSLGMVAGNTIYF. Here the CDR3 DNA reads TGTGCCAGCAGCTTAGGGATGGTTGCTGGAAACACCATATATTTT.

This clonotype has just a few counts. This chain connects TRBV2 to TRBJ2-5; no reliable D call. Germline V lookup: CDR1 SNHLY, CDR2 FYNNEI. The V and J ends lost 2 bases and 4 bases respectively, with 11 bases between them. The CDR3 extends over 14 amino acids. CDR3 protein: CASSEQSTAETQYF. For the CDR3, the DNA is TGTGCCAGCAGTGAACAAAGCACCGCAGAGACCCAGTACTTC.

This clonotype was recorded at least ten times. The V and J genes are TRBV27 and TRBJ1-2; TRBD1 is a possible D gene (5 bases). There are 13 residues in the CDR3. V lost 3 bases and J lost 8, with 13 bases in between. Germline V gene data show CDR1 as MNHEY and CDR2 as SMNVEV (reference sequence). DNA for the CDR3: TGTGCCAGCAGTTTTCAGCGAGGGGTAGGCTACACCTTC. Translated, it gives CASSFQRGVGYTF.

The chain carries TRBV5-1 and TRBJ2-3; D remains ambiguous. CDR1 SGHRS and CDR2 YFSETQ come from the germline V gene. Trimming left V 4 bases short and J 3 bases short, with 12 bases between. This CDR3 comprises 14 residues. The DNA for the CDR3 is TGCGCCAGCAGCAGGGTGGTCGCAACAGATACGCAGTATTTT. This encodes CASSRVVATDTQYF.

This clonotype was seen ten or more times. This sequence joins TRBV20-1 and TRBJ2-7, with no clear D. The germline V gene has CDR1 DFQATT and CDR2 SNEGSKA (reference sequence). V dropped 2 bases and J dropped 3 bases, with 14 bases sitting between them. The CDR3 contains 14 residues. The CDR3 protein is CSARKAVENYEQYF. The CDR3 DNA follows: TGCAGTGCTAGAAAGGCAGTTGAGAACTACGAGCAGTACTTC.

This clonotype has at least ten counts. The V gene is TRBV11-2, the J gene TRBJ2-7; 10 bases agree with TRBD2. The germline CDR1 and CDR2 sequences are SGHAT and FQNNGV. V shed 5 bases, J shed 2 bases, and the junction held 3 bases outside the gene matches. This CDR3 is built from 14 residues. CDR3 DNA sequence: TGTGCCAGCAGCAACGGACTAGCGGCCTACGAGCAGTACTTC. Encoded protein: CASSNGLAAYEQYF.

In DNA, the CDR3 is TGCAGTTCACGGGACTGGTCGGGCAATGAGCAGTTCTTC. This codes for CSSRDWSGNEQFF. V and J are TRBV20-1 and TRBJ2-1; maybe TRBD2 (6 bases). Germline V gene lookup returns CDR1 DFQATT and CDR2 SNEGSKA (reference sequence). With 8 bases removed from V and 6 bases from J, the gap between germline ends came to 17 bases. The CDR3 spans 13 residues.

There are many counts of this clonotype. This sequence joins TRBV5-4 and TRBJ2-7; TRBD1 or TRBD2 may be the D gene (5 bases each). Trimming took off 7 bases at V and 6 bases at J, with 26 bases between the two ends. CDR1 and CDR2 (germline): SGHNT, YYREEE (reference sequence). CDR3 size: 16 residues. This CDR3 is CASGSPGLRSLSEQYF. For the CDR3, the DNA is TGTGCCAGCGGGAGTCCAGGGTTAAGATCCCTATCCGAGCAGTACTTC.

Many counts were recorded for this clonotype. V and J are TRBV6-1 and TRBJ2-2, with D perhaps given as TRBD1 or TRBD2 (6 bases each). V was trimmed by 6 bases and J by 4 bases, leaving 24 bases between them. Germline CDR1 is MNHNS and CDR2 is SASEGT. This CDR3 is 18 amino acids long. The CDR3 region is CASRGGRGSGDFTGELFF. CDR3 in DNA: TGTGCCAGCAGGGGGGGCAGGGGTAGCGGCGACTTCACCGGGGAGCTGTTTTTT.

The rearrangement joins TRBV6-1 to TRBJ1-3, with 9 bases aligning to TRBD1. This CDR3 is built from 19 residues. Germline trimming cut 2 bases from V and 2 bases from J; bases unmatched to any gene: 13. Germline CDR1 reads MNHNS; CDR2 reads SASEGT. In nucleotides, the CDR3 is TGTGCCAGCAGTGAACGGGTCCCGGGACAGGGTCTCGCTGGAAACACCATATATTTT. Its translation: CASSERVPGQGLAGNTIYF.

This clonotype was seen at least ten times. This chain uses TRBV28 with TRBJ2-7; 9 bases line up with TRBD2. Germline values: CDR1 MDHEN, CDR2 SYDVKM. The CDR3 totals 16 residues. V lost 6 bases and J lost 4; bases outside the gene matches: 13. The CDR3 loop reads CASRPYSGSIGYEQYF. CDR3 nucleotide sequence: TGTGCCAGCAGGCCCTATAGCGGGAGTATTGGTTACGAGCAGTACTTC.

This chain connects TRBV5-1 to TRBJ1-4; D call uncertain. CDR1 is SGHRS, CDR2 YFSETQ, per germline. The CDR3 has 15 amino acids. Trimming stripped 2 bases from V and 0 bases from J, with 8 bases between. Here the CDR3 DNA reads TGCGCCAGCAGCTTAACAAACCCAACTAATGAAAAACTGTTTTTT. Translating gives CASSLTNPTNEKLFF.

This chain connects TRBV2 to TRBJ2-1; TRBD2 aligns across 11 bases. V was pared by 6 bases and J by 10 bases, with 11 bases of the junction left unmatched. There are 15 residues in the CDR3. Germline CDR1 reads SNHLY; CDR2 reads FYNNEI. CDR3: CASRAGTSGLGEQFF. The CDR3 DNA follows: TGTGCCAGCAGGGCCGGGACTAGCGGCCTCGGAGAGCAGTTCTTC.

The rearrangement uses TRBV11-3 and TRBJ1-2; D unclear. CDR3 length: 12 amino acids. Per the germline V gene, CDR1 is SGHNT and CDR2 is YENEEA. Trimming cost V 5 bases and J 7 bases, with 11 bases left between them. In DNA, the CDR3 is TGTGCCAGCAGCCCCCCTGTTGGTGGCTACACCTTC. As protein: CASSPPVGGYTF. Complete variable domain (other parts from reference TRBV11-3 and TRBJ1-2): EAGVVQSPRYKIIEKKQPVAFWCNPISGHNTLYWYLQNLGQGPELLIRYENEEAVDDSQLPKDRFSAERLKGVDSTLKIQPAELGDSAVYLCASSPPVGGYTFGSGTRLTVV.